The 28 T cell receptor beta chains below were found in one sample sequenced in a study of post-analysis software for immune sequencing data. Study results and caveats: A few TRBV segments (TRBV5-6, TRBV5-1 and TRBV20-1 among them) occurred more frequently in patients than in controls.

Unique molecular identifiers had been added to the TCR beta cDNA libraries. Via MiXCR, TCRdb re-called the PCR reads, giving one row per CDR3 protein. The profile shows around 770,000 distinct CDR3 sequences, 46% of them singletons. Their antigens are not known. The specimen was blood. The receptors here all came from a girl aged 5-17 years with multiple sclerosis.

This clonotype has just a few counts. V gene TRBV12-3 or TRBV12-4 combines with J gene TRBJ2-7; D tentatively reads TRBD1 or TRBD2 (6 bases each). The DNA end is a closer match to TRBJ2-4, so the J assignment may be wrong. CDR3 length: 17 residues. CDR3 DNA: TGTGCCAGCAGTTTAGCGCTATCGGGGGCGGTTAGAAACATTCAGTACTTC. As protein: CASSLALSGAVRNIQYF.

In its sample, this clonotype was seen once. J is TRBJ2-5 and V is TRBV4-2; D is perhaps TRBD1 or TRBD2 (5 bases each). Germline CDR1 is LGHNA and CDR2 is YNFKEQ. This CDR3 spans 17 amino acids. Trimming left V 0 bases short and J 0 bases short, with 14 bases between. The CDR3 nucleotides read TGTGCCAGCAGCCAAGACGTGGGGACGGCTAACCAAGAGACCCAGTACTTC. Residues: CASSQDVGTANQETQYF.

This sequence joins TRBV20-1 and TRBJ2-3; D gene uncertain. V was trimmed by 0 bases and J by 7 bases, leaving 11 bases between them. The CDR3 sequence is 13 residues long. Germline lookup yields CDR1 DFQATT and CDR2 SNEGSKA (reference sequence). The CDR3 region is CSARDFSRNTQYF. Here the CDR3 DNA reads TGCAGTGCTAGAGATTTTTCGCGGAATACGCAGTATTTT.

The chain uses TRBV16 and TRBJ2-7; D call uncertain. This CDR3 spans 14 amino acids. V was shortened by 1 base and J by 6 bases, with 13 bases between the two germline ends. The germline gives CDR1 KGHSY, CDR2 FQNENV. The DNA for the CDR3 is TGTGCCAGCAGCCAATTTGCAGAAAGGTCCGAGCAGTACTTC. This encodes CASSQFAERSEQYF.

The rearrangement joins TRBV12-3 or TRBV12-4 to TRBJ2-3; D may be TRBD2 (7 bases). The CDR3 length is 17 residues. Trimming took 4 bases from V and 4 from J, leaving 21 bases between them. Here the CDR3 DNA reads TGTGCCAGCAGTTCCAAGGGGGGGGGAGTTCGCCCAGATACGCAGTATTTT. Translating gives CASSSKGGGVRPDTQYF.

This clonotype was detected only a few times. The chain joins TRBV7-9 to TRBJ1-1, with a weak D call TRBD1 (6 bases). V lost 2 bases, J lost 8 bases, and 15 bases lay in between. The CDR3 has 14 residues. The germline gives CDR1 SEHNR, CDR2 FQNEAQ (reference sequence). The CDR3 sequence: CASSLRRGRIEAFF. The CDR3 DNA reads TGTGCCAGCAGCTTAAGGCGGGGGCGGATCGAAGCTTTCTTT.

This clonotype occurred once. The V and J genes are TRBV27 and TRBJ2-5, with 7 nucleotides matching TRBD2. Germline CDR1 is MNHEY and CDR2 is SMNVEV (reference sequence). This CDR3 region has 17 residues. V was pared by 5 bases and J by 4 bases, with 16 bases of the junction left unmatched. The CDR3 sequence: CASSPPRDWGGAETQYF. The DNA of the CDR3 is TGTGCCAGCAGTCCGCCCCGCGACTGGGGAGGGGCAGAGACCCAGTACTTC.

The chain employs TRBV11-2 and TRBJ2-1; tentatively, D is TRBD1 (6 bases). Germline assignment: CDR1 SGHAT and CDR2 FQNNGV. Trimming stripped 0 bases from V and 0 bases from J, with 12 bases between. The CDR3 covers 17 residues. The CDR3 DNA reads TGTGCCAGCAGCTTAGATCGGGGCAGGGGCTCCTACAATGAGCAGTTCTTC. It specifies CASSLDRGRGSYNEQFF.

J is TRBJ2-1 and V is TRBV3-1, with 8 bases matching TRBD2. With V trimmed by 0 bases and J by 4 bases, 8 bases remained unmatched. Germline CDR1 LGHDT, CDR2 YNNKEL (reference sequence). This CDR3 contains 17 residues. CDR3 coding DNA: TGTGCCAGCAGCCAAGATGCCATAGCGGGATTATACAATGAGCAGTTCTTC. Encoded protein: CASSQDAIAGLYNEQFF.

The V and J genes are TRBV20-1 and TRBJ1-2; tentative D call: TRBD1 (6 bases). The V end lost 3 bases, the J end lost 6 bases, and 17 bases lay between the germline ends. The germline V gene has CDR1 DFQATT and CDR2 SNEGSKA (reference sequence). The CDR3 is 14 residues long. The CDR3 DNA reads as TGCAGTGCTAGGCCGACCAGGGGATTTCATGGCTACACCTTC. Encoded protein: CSARPTRGFHGYTF.

This clonotype was found a few times. This chain connects TRBV3-1 to TRBJ2-5; a weak D match, TRBD2 (6 bases). The V gene's germline CDR1 is LGHDT and CDR2 YNNKEL (reference sequence). The CDR3 sequence is 15 residues long. Between the trimmed V and J ends, which lost 3 bases and 2 bases, there was a span of 13 bases. CDR3 protein: CASSHSGRDQETQYF. CDR3 sequence (DNA): TGTGCCAGCAGCCATTCGGGGCGGGATCAAGAGACCCAGTACTTC.

This rearrangement joins TRBV7-6 to TRBJ2-7; 7 bases align to TRBD1. The tail of the sequence fits TRBJ2-5 better, so the J call may be wrong. CDR3 length equals 15 residues. Germline lookup yields CDR1 SGHVS and CDR2 FNYEAQ. The CDR3 DNA reads as TGTGCCAGCAGCTTGCCGACAGGGTGGAAAGAGACCCAGTACTTC. It specifies CASSLPTGWKETQYF.

The rearrangement links TRBV10-3 to TRBJ2-5, with D perhaps matching TRBD1 (5 bases). CDR1 ENHRY and CDR2 SYGVKD come from the germline V gene. The CDR3 sequence is 14 residues long. The ends were cut back, 2 bases at V and 1 base at J, with 8 bases in the middle. CDR3 in amino acids: CAISEARGQETQYF. CDR3 sequence (DNA): TGTGCCATCAGTGAGGCTAGGGGCCAAGAGACCCAGTACTTC.

This clonotype occurred once. The chain uses TRBV9 and TRBJ2-1; no clear D. The CDR3 contains 17 residues. In germline, CDR1 is SGDLS, CDR2 YYNGEE. Trimming took 0 bases from V and 0 from J, leaving 13 bases between them. In nucleotides, the CDR3 is TGTGCCAGCAGCGTAGACGAGTCCCAGAGCTCCTACAATGAGCAGTTCTTC. Translated, it gives CASSVDESQSSYNEQFF.

This chain uses TRBV12-3 or TRBV12-4 with TRBJ1-2, with 9 bases matching TRBD1. The CDR3 has 14 residues. J gave up 8 bases and V 4 bases, and 8 bases lay outside the gene matches. DNA for the CDR3: TGTGCCAGCAGTTCCCGGGACAGGGATAAAGGCTACACCTTC. Translating it yields CASSSRDRDKGYTF.

The gene calls are TRBV20-1 and TRBJ2-7; 7 bases agree with TRBD2. The CDR3 contains 16 residues. The V and J ends lost 3 bases and 0 bases, in that order; junction bases with no gene match: 11. CDR1 is DFQATT and CDR2 is SNEGSKA in the germline V gene (reference sequence). CDR3 sequence (DNA): TGCAGTGCTAGCCAAGCGTGGGTAGCGGGCTCCTACGAGCAGTACTTC. This encodes CSASQAWVAGSYEQYF.

The rearrangement uses TRBV29-1 and TRBJ2-5; TRBD2 matches 12 bases. Losses at the gene ends were 3 bases for V and 10 bases for J; bases not matched to a gene: 12. Germline assignment: CDR1 SQVTM and CDR2 ANQGSEA. The CDR3 contains 15 residues. The CDR3 region has the DNA TGCAGCGTTGACCTACTAGCGGGGGGAACCCACAACCAGTACTTC. Protein product: CSVDLLAGGTHNQYF.

The genes are TRBV2 and TRBJ2-7; D might be TRBD1 (6 bases). The end of the DNA fits TRBJ2-5 better, so the J call may be wrong. Per the germline V gene, CDR1 is SNHLY and CDR2 is FYNNEI. This CDR3 region has 14 residues. The CDR3 loop reads CASSESGGVKTQYF. Written as DNA, the CDR3 is TGTGCCAGCAGTGAATCTGGGGGCGTGAAGACCCAGTACTTC.

This rearrangement joins TRBV12-3 or TRBV12-4 to TRBJ1-2, with 7 bases identical to TRBD1. This CDR3 region has 15 residues. V lost 10 bases and J lost 0; bases outside the gene matches: 11. The CDR3 bases are TGTGCCACCCTACTAGGGGGCGCAGCTAACTATGGCTACACCTTC. It codes for CATLLGGAANYGYTF.

This clonotype occurred a few times. The chain recombines TRBV20-1 with TRBJ2-4, with unresolved D. CDR3 length equals 14 residues. Germline CDR1 is DFQATT and CDR2 is SNEGSKA (reference sequence). V lost 1 base and J lost 0, with 7 bases in between. CDR3 in amino acids: CSARASGAKNIQYF. In DNA, the CDR3 is TGCAGTGCTAGAGCCTCAGGAGCCAAAAACATTCAGTACTTC.

There are a few counts of this clonotype. J is TRBJ2-4 and V is TRBV4-3, with 7 bases that match TRBD2. The DNA matches TRBJ2-7 better at its end, which makes the J call doubtful. This CDR3 spans 15 amino acids. Germline assignment: CDR1 LGHNA and CDR2 YSLEER. DNA of the CDR3: TGCGCCAGCAGCCAAGACGGGGGAAGGGAGGGCGAGCAGTACTTC. Translated: CASSQDGGREGEQYF.

This chain links TRBV5-1 with TRBJ2-1, with unresolved D. The CDR3 consists of 12 residues. Germline assignment: CDR1 SGHRS and CDR2 YFSETQ. V gave up 4 bases and J gave up 3 bases, with 5 bases separating them. The CDR3 region is CASSDDYNEQFF. The CDR3 DNA sequence: TGCGCCAGCAGCGATGACTACAATGAGCAGTTCTTC.

The chain has TRBV11-2 and TRBJ2-4, with 13 bases that match TRBD2. The assigned J gene may be wrong: the sequence end matches TRBJ2-7 better. This CDR3 region has 17 residues. The germline CDR1 and CDR2 sequences are SGHAT and FQNNGV. CDR3 sequence reads: CASSSKGLAGPSNEQYF. CDR3 coding DNA: TGTGCCAGCAGCTCCAAGGGACTAGCGGGACCAAGCAACGAGCAGTACTTC.

This clonotype was seen a few times. This rearrangement joins TRBV12-3 or TRBV12-4 to TRBJ2-7; D not certain. The CDR3 length is 13 residues. The V end lost 1 base, the J end lost 4 bases, and 8 bases lay between the germline ends. The CDR3 DNA reads as TGTGCCAGCAGTTTAGTTATCGGATACGAGCAGTACTTC. Translation gives CASSLVIGYEQYF.

CDR3 sequence (DNA): TGTGCCAGCAGTTCCCACCTACGGGCTCCTGAAGCTTTCTTT. Its protein is CASSSHLRAPEAFF. The V gene is TRBV2, the J gene TRBJ1-1; no clear D gene. The CDR3 has 14 residues. V shed 5 bases and J shed 6 bases, with 16 bases lying between them. CDR1 and CDR2 (germline): SNHLY, FYNNEI.

This chain links TRBV12-3 or TRBV12-4 with TRBJ2-3; TRBD2 matches at 7 bases. Trimming removed 3 bases from V and 1 base from J; junction bases left unmatched: 7. The CDR3 totals 16 residues. CDR3 amino acids: CASSFSGLAGTDTQYF. CDR3 coding DNA: TGTGCCAGCAGTTTCTCCGGGCTAGCGGGCACAGATACGCAGTATTTT.

This chain links TRBV3-1 with TRBJ1-5; D is undetermined. V shed 8 bases and J shed 4 bases, with 9 bases lying between them. The CDR3 sequence is 12 residues long. Germline assignment: CDR1 LGHDT and CDR2 YNNKEL (reference sequence). The CDR3 sequence: CASLSGNQPQHF. In DNA form, the CDR3 reads TGTGCCAGCCTTTCCGGGAATCAGCCCCAGCATTTT.

The chain combines TRBV11-3 with TRBJ2-5; D tentatively fits TRBD1 or TRBD2 (5 bases each). CDR3 length: 15 amino acids. Germline V gene lookup returns CDR1 SGHNT and CDR2 YENEEA. Trimming removed 5 bases at V and 10 bases at J, with 23 bases between. CDR3 bases: TGTGCCAGCAGCCTAAACCGGGACCCCGTGGGGATCCAGTACTTC. Translation: CASSLNRDPVGIQYF.